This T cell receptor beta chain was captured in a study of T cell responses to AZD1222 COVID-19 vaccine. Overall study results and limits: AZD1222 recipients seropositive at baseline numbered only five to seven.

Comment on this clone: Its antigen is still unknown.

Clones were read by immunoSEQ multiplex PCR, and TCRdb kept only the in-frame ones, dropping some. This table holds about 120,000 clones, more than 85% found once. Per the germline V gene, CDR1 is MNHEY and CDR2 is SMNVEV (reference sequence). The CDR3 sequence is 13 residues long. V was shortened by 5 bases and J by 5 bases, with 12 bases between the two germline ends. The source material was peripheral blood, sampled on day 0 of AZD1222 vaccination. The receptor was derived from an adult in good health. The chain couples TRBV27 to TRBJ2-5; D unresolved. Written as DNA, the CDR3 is TGTGCCAGCAGTCCTCTGGAAGCTGAGACCCAGTACTTC. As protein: CASSPLEAETQYF.